Below, 21 T cell receptor beta chains from the same sample are listed, as sequenced in a study of regulatory T cells in long-lasting Graves disease. The sample's time point: persistent/refractory GD, antithyroid drugs over 5 years with positive TRAb. Preparation of the TCR library used RNA extracted from PBMCs. Both iRepertoire HTBI primers and Arm-PCR of CDR3 regions were used to build the TCR beta libraries. TCRdb fed the multiplex PCR reads into MiXCR, producing one record per CDR3 protein. The sample contains almost 350,000 distinct CDR3 sequences, about 18% of which appear only once. This material consisted of peripheral blood mononuclear cells (PBMCs), taken when the disease was refractory, from a patient treated with antithyroid drugs. The receptor set was obtained from a female donor with Graves disease.

Remarks on this clonotype: A far bigger clonotype differs at one base, so this is likely a read error. The rearrangement uses TRBV11-2 and TRBJ2-7; D not certain. Gene TRBJ2-5 matches the end of the DNA better, so the J call may be wrong. This CDR3 has 14 residues. Germline-derived CDR1 and CDR2 are SGHAT and FQNNGV. DNA of the CDR3: TGTGCCAGCAGCTTGGATCCGATGTGGGAGACCCAGTACTTC. This translates into CASSLDPMWETQYF.

This clonotype was detected only a few times. This chain links TRBV4-1 with TRBJ1-2; 7 bases agree with TRBD1. The V gene end was trimmed by 0 bases and the J gene end by 3 bases; junction bases not matched to a gene: 10. This CDR3 is built from 17 residues. Germline lookup yields CDR1 MGHRA and CDR2 YSYEKL. The CDR3 loop is CASSQEGQYWVDYGYTF. The DNA of the CDR3 is TGCGCCAGCAGCCAAGAGGGACAGTATTGGGTCGACTATGGCTACACCTTC.

This clonotype came up many times. This chain connects TRBV6-1 to TRBJ1-2; possible D gene TRBD1, 5 bases. The CDR3 extends over 13 amino acids. CDR1 and CDR2 from the germline V gene are MNHNS and SASEGT. V lost 8 bases, J lost 8 bases, and 18 bases lay in between. The CDR3 reads CASEWNRLDGYTF. The CDR3 DNA reads TGTGCCAGCGAGTGGAACAGGCTTGACGGCTACACCTTC.

On this clonotype itself: This may come from a read error, since a much larger clone is one base off. The chain uses TRBV11-2 and TRBJ2-7, with 8 bases matching TRBD1. Germline-derived CDR1 and CDR2 are SGHAT and FQNNGV. This CDR3 is 15 amino acids long. The CDR3 sequence: CASSRSGGSGYGQYF. For the CDR3, the DNA is TGTGCCAGCAGCCGATCAGGGGGCTCCGGCTACGGGCAGTACTTC.

There are many counts of this clonotype. V usage is TRBV19 and J usage is TRBJ1-5; tentatively, D is TRBD1 (5 bases). V was pared by 0 bases and J by 2 bases, with 14 bases between. Germline loops: CDR1 LNHDA, CDR2 SQIVND (reference sequence). This CDR3 spans 17 amino acids. CDR3 amino acids: CASSIEERGVRNQPQHF. The DNA of the CDR3 is TGTGCCAGTAGTATAGAGGAACGGGGCGTACGCAATCAGCCCCAGCATTTT. Together with reference TRBV19 and TRBJ1-5, the CDR3 gives the full variable domain: DGGITQSPKYLFRKEGQNVTLSCEQNLNHDAMYWYRQDPGQGLRLIYYSQIVNDFQKGDIAEGYSVSREKKESFPLTVTSAQKNPTAFYLCASSIEERGVRNQPQHFGDGTRLSIL.

This clonotype has at least ten counts. Germline and junction disagree at one end, which may indicate a read error. The chain carries TRBV7-2 and TRBJ2-7; 9 positions agree with TRBD2. Germline V gives CDR1 SGHTA, CDR2 FQGNSA. The CDR3 runs to 13 residues. The CDR3 bases are TGTGCCAGCAGTTTAGCGGGGGTACACGAGCAGTACTTC. Translated, it gives CASSLAGVHEQYF.

This clonotype was observed many times. The genes are TRBV2 and TRBJ1-2; unclear D gene. Germline CDR1 reads SNHLY; CDR2 reads FYNNEI. Between the trimmed V and J ends, which lost 4 bases and 6 bases, there was a span of 15 bases. The CDR3 sequence is 14 residues long. For the CDR3, the DNA is TGTGCCAGCAGTGCTAAGGGTTTTTCAGATGGCTACACCTTC. As protein: CASSAKGFSDGYTF.

This clonotype was seen more than once but under ten times. The chain uses TRBV11-3 and TRBJ2-4; no definite D call. The CDR3 sequence is 16 residues long. The ends were cut back, 5 bases at V and 3 bases at J, with 17 bases in the middle. CDR1 is SGHNT, CDR2 YENEEA, per germline. CDR3 amino acids: CASSPGPPLDKNIQYF. In DNA form, the CDR3 reads TGTGCCAGCAGCCCCGGGCCCCCACTGGACAAAAACATTCAGTACTTC.

There are a few counts of this clonotype. The rearrangement joins TRBV5-6 to TRBJ2-7, with TRBD2 as a possible D gene (6 bases). The length of the CDR3 is 13 residues. The germline gives CDR1 SGHDT, CDR2 YYEEEE. The V and J ends lost 4 bases and 6 bases respectively, with 14 bases between them. DNA of the CDR3: TGTGCCAGCAGCCCCATCGGGGGTGGCGAGCAGTACTTC. This gives the protein CASSPIGGGEQYF.

This clonotype has just a few counts. Given a much more abundant clone one base away, this may be a read error. As DNA, the CDR3 is TGTGCCAGCAGTTTACCGGGGATGAACACTGAAGCTTTCTTT. Translating gives CASSLPGMNTEAFF. The chain joins TRBV12-3 or TRBV12-4 to TRBJ1-1; no clear D gene. V was clipped by 2 bases and J by 0 bases, with 7 bases between them. The CDR3 is made up of 14 amino acids.

As concerns this clonotype: Lacking the conserved final phenylalanine or tryptophan, this CDR3 likely reflects a read error. The V call is TRBV7-2, the J call TRBJ2-7, with D perhaps TRBD1 (5 bases). V lost 0 bases to trimming and J lost 0 bases, with 9 bases between them. The CDR3 contains 15 residues. CDR1 SGHTA and CDR2 FQGNSA come from the germline V gene. CDR3 sequence: CASSLARTLSYEQYL. CDR3 sequence (DNA): TGTGCCAGCAGCTTAGCAAGGACACTCTCCTACGAGCAGTACCTC.

This sequence joins TRBV7-2 and TRBJ2-7; 7 nucleotides align to TRBD1. Per the germline V gene, CDR1 is SGHTA and CDR2 is FQGNSA. V was pared by 0 bases and J by 4 bases, with 6 bases of the junction left unmatched. The CDR3 has 15 residues. The CDR3 loop is CASSLAGTAVYEQYF. The CDR3 nucleotides are TGTGCCAGCAGCTTAGCGGGGACAGCCGTTTACGAGCAGTACTTC.

The genes are TRBV12-3 or TRBV12-4 and TRBJ2-1, with D perhaps matching TRBD2 (5 bases). The CDR3 is made up of 16 amino acids. Trimming removed 6 bases at V and 0 bases at J, with 15 bases between. In nucleotides, the CDR3 is TGTGCCAGCAGGACCCCATACCGGGACTCCTACAATGAGCAGTTCTTC. It codes for CASRTPYRDSYNEQFF.

The V gene is TRBV7-2, the J gene TRBJ1-4; TRBD1 might be the D (5 bases). The germline V gene has CDR1 SGHTA and CDR2 FQGNSA. The V end was cut by 5 bases, the J end by 8 bases, with 21 bases between. The CDR3 runs to 16 residues. This chain's CDR3 is CASSRGPTAGREKLFF. CDR3 nucleotides: TGTGCCAGCAGCCGAGGACCGACAGCCGGCAGAGAAAAACTGTTTTTT.

This clonotype came up a few times. The chain has TRBV4-1 and TRBJ1-5, with D hard to call. Trimming removed 3 bases from V and 5 bases from J, with 11 bases in between. The CDR3 runs to 14 residues. Per the germline V gene, CDR1 is MGHRA and CDR2 is YSYEKL. The CDR3 DNA sequence: TGCGCCAGCAGCCACCATGGGCTTTATCAGCCCCAGCATTTT. Amino acids: CASSHHGLYQPQHF.

The sample holds many counts of this clonotype. V gene TRBV2 combines with J gene TRBJ2-7; no clear D gene. Trimming stripped 3 bases from V and 4 bases from J, with 4 bases between. CDR1 is SNHLY, CDR2 FYNNEI, per germline. The CDR3 consists of 11 residues. The CDR3 loop reads CASSERYEQYF. In DNA form, the CDR3 reads TGTGCCAGCAGTGAGAGGTACGAGCAGTACTTC.

This clonotype came up once. This rearrangement joins TRBV13 to TRBJ1-3; no clear D. V shed 1 base and J shed 9 bases, with 13 bases lying between them. Germline assignment: CDR1 PRHDT and CDR2 FYEKMQ (reference sequence). The length of the CDR3 is 14 residues. CDR3 amino acids: CASSLADLASTIYF. The CDR3 DNA sequence: TGTGCCAGCAGCTTAGCGGACTTAGCGAGCACCATATATTTT.

This clonotype was observed at least ten times. This chain joins TRBV12-3 or TRBV12-4 and TRBJ1-1; no clear D. This CDR3 comprises 15 residues. The V gene lost 6 bases and the J gene lost 1 base, with 15 bases spanning the gap. The CDR3: CASSPPPHKNTEAFF. CDR3 coding DNA: TGTGCCAGCAGCCCGCCCCCCCACAAGAACACTGAAGCTTTCTTT.

This clonotype turned up a few times. The chain links TRBV7-8 to TRBJ2-6; D gene uncertain. CDR1 and CDR2 from the germline V gene are SGHVS and FQNEAQ. Between the trimmed V and J ends, which lost 1 base and 2 bases, there was a span of 12 bases. CDR3 size: 17 residues. The CDR3 sequence is CASSLVLGQTGANVLTF. The CDR3 DNA reads TGTGCCAGCAGCTTAGTTCTCGGCCAGACTGGGGCCAACGTCCTGACTTTC.

This clonotype has a handful of counts. This sequence joins TRBV9 and TRBJ1-4; no clear D. This CDR3 has 13 amino acids. V was cut by 2 bases and J by 8 bases, with 10 bases left in between. The germline V gene has CDR1 SGDLS and CDR2 YYNGEE. The CDR3 sequence: CASSVSGREKLFF. The CDR3 DNA reads TGTGCCAGCAGCGTTTCGGGGAGGGAAAAACTGTTTTTT.

This clonotype has ten or more counts. V gene TRBV12-3 or TRBV12-4 combines with J gene TRBJ1-1; TRBD1 matches 9 bases. This CDR3 contains 14 residues. V gave up 6 bases and J gave up 2 bases; unmatched junction bases: 4. CDR3 region: CASSWTGDNTEAFF. The CDR3 nucleotides are TGTGCCAGCAGCTGGACAGGGGATAACACTGAAGCTTTCTTT.